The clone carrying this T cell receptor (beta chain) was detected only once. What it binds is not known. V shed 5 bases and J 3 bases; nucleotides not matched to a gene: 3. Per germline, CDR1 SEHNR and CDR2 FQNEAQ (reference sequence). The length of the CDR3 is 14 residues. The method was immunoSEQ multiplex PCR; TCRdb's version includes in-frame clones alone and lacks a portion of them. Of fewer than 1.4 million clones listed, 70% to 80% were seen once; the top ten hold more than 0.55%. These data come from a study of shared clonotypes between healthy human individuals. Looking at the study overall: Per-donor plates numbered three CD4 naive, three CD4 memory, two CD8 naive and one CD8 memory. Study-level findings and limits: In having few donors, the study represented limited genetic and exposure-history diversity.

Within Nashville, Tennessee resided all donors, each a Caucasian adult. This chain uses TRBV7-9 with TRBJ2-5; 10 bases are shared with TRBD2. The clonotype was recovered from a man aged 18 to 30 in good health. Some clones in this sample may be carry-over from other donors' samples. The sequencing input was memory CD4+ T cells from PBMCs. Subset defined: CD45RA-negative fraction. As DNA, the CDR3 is TGTGCCAGCAGCATTGGACTAGCGGAAGAGACCCAGTACTTC. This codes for CASSIGLAEETQYF.